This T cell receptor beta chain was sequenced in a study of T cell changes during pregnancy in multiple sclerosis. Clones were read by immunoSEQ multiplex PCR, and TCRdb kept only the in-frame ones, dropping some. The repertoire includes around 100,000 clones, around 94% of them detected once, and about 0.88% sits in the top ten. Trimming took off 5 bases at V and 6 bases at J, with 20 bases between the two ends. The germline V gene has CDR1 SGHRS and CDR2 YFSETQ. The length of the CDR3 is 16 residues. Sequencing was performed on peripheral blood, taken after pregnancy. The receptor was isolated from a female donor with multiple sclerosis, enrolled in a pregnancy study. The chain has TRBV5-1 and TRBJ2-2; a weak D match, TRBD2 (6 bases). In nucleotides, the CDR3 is TGCGCCAGCAGTTATGATCCGGGACTCCAACCCGGGGAGCTGTTTTTT. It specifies CASSYDPGLQPGELFF.